One and the same sample provided the 11 T cell receptor beta chains below, sequenced in a study of blood T cell repertoires in COVID-19. Sequenced by immunoSEQ multiplex PCR; TCRdb stores in-frame clones only, minus some. The sample contains fewer than 200,000 clones, 70% to 90% of which appear only once. Sequencing used PBMCs or T cells enriched from blood (not recorded which). The receptors were gathered from a woman aged 45-65 years who had recovered from COVID-19.

The rearrangement uses TRBV29-1 and TRBJ2-5, with a possible D match to TRBD1 (6 bases). This CDR3 has 15 residues. V lost 3 bases and J 6 bases, leaving 20 bases between the germline ends. Germline CDR1 is SQVTM and CDR2 is ANQGSEA. The CDR3 DNA reads TGCAGCGTTGAGACGGGTCAGGGGCCCAGGAAGACCCAGTACTTC. This gives the protein CSVETGQGPRKTQYF.

This chain connects TRBV3-1 (or the pseudogene TRBV3-2) to TRBJ2-2, with 10 nucleotides matching TRBD2. V lost 5 bases to trimming and J lost 2 bases; unmatched junction nucleotides: 8. This CDR3 region has 17 residues. Germline CDR1 LGHDT, CDR2 YNNKEL (reference sequence). CDR3 nucleotide sequence: TGTGCCAGCAGCGTAAGCGGGGGGGCCAAAAACACCGGGGAGCTGTTTTTT. It is translated as CASSVSGGAKNTGELFF.

This clone was detected a few times. The CDR3 sequence: CASPDYRGGGYTF. Written as DNA, the CDR3 is TGCGCCAGCCCAGATTACAGGGGCGGCGGCTACACCTTC. V usage is TRBV10-1 and J usage is TRBJ1-2; the match to TRBD1 covers 7 bases. The V and J ends lost 8 bases and 8 bases, in that order; junction bases with no gene match: 11. CDR1 is WNHNN, CDR2 SYGVQD, per germline (reference sequence). The CDR3 is made up of 13 amino acids.

V usage is TRBV9 and J usage is TRBJ2-2; 7 bases match TRBD1. CDR3 length: 15 residues. The germline gives CDR1 SGDLS, CDR2 YYNGEE. V lost 3 bases to trimming and J lost 4 bases; unmatched junction nucleotides: 6. The CDR3 region is CASSAETGLTGELFF. The DNA for the CDR3 is TGTGCCAGCAGCGCGGAGACAGGGCTCACCGGGGAGCTGTTTTTT.

This clone is a singleton in its sample. The J gene is TRBJ2-1, the V gene TRBV19, with TRBD2 matching 15 bases. The germline CDR1 and CDR2 sequences are LNHDA and SQIVND (reference sequence). The CDR3 totals 17 residues. The J segment lost 3 bases and the V segment lost 9 bases, leaving 9 bases of the junction unmatched. CDR3 DNA sequence: TGTGCCAGCGCCAGGACTAGCGGGGGGGCGATCTACAATGAGCAGTTCTTC. Protein product: CASARTSGGAIYNEQFF.

This chain joins TRBV7-9 and TRBJ1-2, with D perhaps matching TRBD1 (5 bases). Germline V gene data show CDR1 as SEHNR and CDR2 as FQNEAQ (reference sequence). This CDR3 comprises 15 residues. V was cut by 0 bases and J by 0 bases, with 8 bases left in between. The CDR3 loop is CASSLAGGANYGYTF. Written as DNA, the CDR3 is TGTGCCAGCAGCTTAGCCGGGGGGGCTAACTATGGCTACACCTTC.

This chain joins TRBV15 and TRBJ1-6, with D unresolved. Germline CDR1 LNHNV, CDR2 YYDKDF (reference sequence). Trimming pared 0 bases from V and 8 bases from J, leaving 5 bases between. This CDR3 spans 13 amino acids. In nucleotides, the CDR3 is TGTGCCACCAGCAGAGAGGAGGATTCACCCCTCCACTTT. Its translation is CATSREEDSPLHF.

This rearrangement joins TRBV5-6 to TRBJ1-2, with a possible D match to TRBD1 (6 bases). CDR1 is SGHDT, CDR2 YYEEEE, per germline. This CDR3 is 13 amino acids long. The V end lost 4 bases, the J end lost 5 bases, and 12 bases lay between the germline ends. CDR3: CASSIDRLYGYTF. The CDR3, as DNA: TGTGCCAGCAGCATCGACAGGCTGTATGGCTACACCTTC. The full variable domain, with the rest looked up from reference TRBV5-6 and TRBJ1-2, is DAGVTQSPTHLIKTRGQQVTLRCSPKSGHDTVSWYQQALGQGPQFIFQYYEEEERQRGNFPDRFSGHQFPNYSSELNVNALLLGDSALYLCASSIDRLYGYTFGSGTRLTVV.

This chain uses TRBV7-9 with TRBJ2-4; 8 bases align to TRBD1. The V segment lost 5 bases and the J segment 6 bases; nucleotides outside the gene matches: 6. Germline loops: CDR1 SEHNR, CDR2 FQNEAQ (reference sequence). The CDR3 runs to 14 residues. The CDR3 sequence: CASSRSTGGNIQYF. The CDR3 coding sequence is TGTGCCAGCAGCCGGTCTACAGGGGGAAACATTCAGTACTTC.

The rearrangement joins TRBV5-5 to TRBJ1-1; TRBD1 matches at 7 bases. The germline gives CDR1 SGHKS, CDR2 YYEKEE (reference sequence). The CDR3 contains 13 residues. Trimming at V came to 4 bases and at J to 1 base, leaving 1 base not matched to a gene. Here the CDR3 DNA reads TGTGCCAGCAGCCGACAGGGGAACACTGAAGCTTTCTTT. It translates to CASSRQGNTEAFF.

V gene TRBV28 combines with J gene TRBJ1-2; D is possibly TRBD1 (5 bases). The CDR3 runs to 13 residues. The germline gives CDR1 MDHEN, CDR2 SYDVKM. The V end lost 4 bases, the J end lost 3 bases, and 9 bases lay between the germline ends. CDR3 amino acids: CASSSRQYYGYTF. In DNA, the CDR3 is TGTGCCAGCAGTTCGCGACAGTACTATGGCTACACCTTC.